Below, one TCR beta chain is given with its context. TCRdb re-analysed the 5' RACE reads in MiXCR, keeping a single row per CDR3 protein. The sample yields nearly 100,000 distinct CDR3 sequences, roughly 18% seen once. Germline-derived CDR1 and CDR2 are DFQATT and SNEGSKA (reference sequence). This CDR3 is 15 amino acids long. V was trimmed by 3 bases and J by 2 bases, leaving 16 bases between them. This sample is part of a study of T cells of healthy individuals. The chain combines TRBV20-1 with TRBJ1-2; D may be TRBD1 (6 bases). The TCR was taken from a human donor in good health. CDR3 sequence reads: CSARLQGNLNYGYTF. CDR3 nucleotides: TGCAGTGCTAGGCTACAGGGCAACCTAAACTATGGCTACACCTTC.